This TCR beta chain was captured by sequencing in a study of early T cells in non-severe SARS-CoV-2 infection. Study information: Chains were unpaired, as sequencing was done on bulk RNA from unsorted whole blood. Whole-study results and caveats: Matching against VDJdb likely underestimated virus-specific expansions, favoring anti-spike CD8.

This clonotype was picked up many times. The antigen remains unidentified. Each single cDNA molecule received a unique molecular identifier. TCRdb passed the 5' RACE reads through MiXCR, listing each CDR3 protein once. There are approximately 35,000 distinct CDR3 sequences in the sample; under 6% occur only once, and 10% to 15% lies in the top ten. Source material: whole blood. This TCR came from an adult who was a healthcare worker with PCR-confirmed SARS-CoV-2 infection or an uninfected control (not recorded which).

This CDR3 reads CASSQGGTSNQPQHF. CDR3 in DNA: TGCGCCAGCAGCCAAGGCGGGACTAGCAATCAGCCCCAGCATTTT. V is TRBV4-1 and J is TRBJ1-5; D is perhaps TRBD1 (5 bases). The CDR3 extends over 15 amino acids. Between the trimmed V and J ends, which lost 1 base and 0 bases, there was a span of 7 bases. The germline V gene encodes CDR1 MGHRA and CDR2 YSYEKL.